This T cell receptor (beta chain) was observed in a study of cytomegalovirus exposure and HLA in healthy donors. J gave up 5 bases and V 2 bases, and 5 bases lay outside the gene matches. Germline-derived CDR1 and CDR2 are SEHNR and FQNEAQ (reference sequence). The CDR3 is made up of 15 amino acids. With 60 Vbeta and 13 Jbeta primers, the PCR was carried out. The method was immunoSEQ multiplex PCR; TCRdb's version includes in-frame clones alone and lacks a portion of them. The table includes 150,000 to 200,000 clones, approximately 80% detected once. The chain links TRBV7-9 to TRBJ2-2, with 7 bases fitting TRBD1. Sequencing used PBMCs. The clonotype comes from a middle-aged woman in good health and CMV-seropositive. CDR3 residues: CASSLLQGSTGELFF. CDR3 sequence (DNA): TGTGCCAGCAGCTTATTACAGGGGAGTACCGGGGAGCTGTTTTTT.